The entry below gives a single T cell receptor beta chain sequence along with its context. Its cognate antigen has yet to be identified. One base away there is no much larger clone; base qualities are not given. This specimen comes from a study of T-cell memory formation after mild COVID-19 (dated by TCRdb to the early 2020s). At the level of the whole study: TCR sequence clusters from the two donors were largely donor specific. Two young, previously healthy adult volunteers, one female and one male, were included in the cohort. Longitudinal TCRalpha and TCRbeta repertoire sequencing tracked T-cell clones expanding and contracting after mild COVID-19 in a couple of donors. The research as a whole found: From day 15 to 85, contracting clones showed balanced CD4/CD8 phenotypes, whereas a second wave of clones that expanded from day 15 to 37 leaned towards CD4+. SARS-CoV-2 specificity was not confirmed for the second-wave clones peaking on day 37. Contracting CD4+ clones were located mainly in the CM and EM memory subsets, whereas CD8+ clones were found to be enriched in EMRA. Some responding clones were detected in pre-infection memory, suggesting pre-existing cross-reactive memory T cells joined the SARS-CoV-2 response. The study covered only two mild cases, and larger cohorts including severe cases with pre-infection samples were considered necessary.

As encoded in the germline V gene, CDR1 is SNHLY while CDR2 is FYNNEI. The CDR3 has 16 amino acids, counting the end cysteine and phenylalanine. Kept here is only the CDR3 DNA, which spans 48 bases and is read in frame from base 1. At the junction V is shortened by 1 base and J by 0 bases, with 10 bases in between. This sample was sequenced with an Illumina NovaSeq 6000. TCRalpha and TCRbeta cDNA libraries were built by 5'RACE with constant-segment primers, adding sample barcodes and unique molecular identifiers. Trizol reagent was used to extract RNA from every sample. Library amplification was performed in two PCR steps, and a second sample barcode and Illumina TruSeq adapters were introduced in the second step. Libraries were sequenced on an Illumina NovaSeq with 2 x 150 bp paired-end reads. The paper's processing steps were these. With migec v1.2.7, reads were demultiplexed and then collapsed into UMI-guided consensus sequences. With mixcr v2.1.11, UMI consensuses were aligned to TRA and TRB V and J templates and assembled into clonotypes. A clonotype was counted as expanded or contracted only when both edgeR and NoisET called the clonotype significant, with the noise models trained on biological replicates. For edgeR calls, the cutoffs were a false discovery rate-adjusted p below 0.01 and a log2 fold-change threshold of 1. PCA with hierarchical clustering of max-normalized trajectories of the 1000 most abundant clonotypes was used as exploratory dynamics analysis. Separately sequenced CD4+ and CD8+ repertoires were used to assign a CD4 or CD8 phenotype to each responding clone. The raw public data were reprocessed by TCRdb itself: fastp quality trimming at Q25, MiXCR clonotype calling, in-frame beta chains only. Each CDR3 protein appears once, grouped with its most common genes and DNA. The V and J calls and clone size are TCRdb's, not the authors'. A total of hundreds of thousands of distinct CDR3 sequences appear in this sample, about a sixth of them only once. The ten largest make up 12% of the sample.

Ficoll-Paque density gradient centrifugation was used to isolate PBMCs. The TCR comes from an adult woman who had mild COVID-19 (a few samples of this study predate the infection). The sample titles of this study are shuffled in the database, so cell type and time point are left out; the donor was told from shared clones. The chain is assembled from TRBV2 and TRBJ1-5, with the D gene not confidently named. The sequenced sample consisted of PBMCs or a T cell subset sorted from them (not recorded which). The CDR3 loop reads CASSEEGEYSNQPQHF. Read as DNA, the sequence is TGTGCCAGCAGTGAAGAGGGAGAATATAGCAATCAGCCCCAGCATTTT.